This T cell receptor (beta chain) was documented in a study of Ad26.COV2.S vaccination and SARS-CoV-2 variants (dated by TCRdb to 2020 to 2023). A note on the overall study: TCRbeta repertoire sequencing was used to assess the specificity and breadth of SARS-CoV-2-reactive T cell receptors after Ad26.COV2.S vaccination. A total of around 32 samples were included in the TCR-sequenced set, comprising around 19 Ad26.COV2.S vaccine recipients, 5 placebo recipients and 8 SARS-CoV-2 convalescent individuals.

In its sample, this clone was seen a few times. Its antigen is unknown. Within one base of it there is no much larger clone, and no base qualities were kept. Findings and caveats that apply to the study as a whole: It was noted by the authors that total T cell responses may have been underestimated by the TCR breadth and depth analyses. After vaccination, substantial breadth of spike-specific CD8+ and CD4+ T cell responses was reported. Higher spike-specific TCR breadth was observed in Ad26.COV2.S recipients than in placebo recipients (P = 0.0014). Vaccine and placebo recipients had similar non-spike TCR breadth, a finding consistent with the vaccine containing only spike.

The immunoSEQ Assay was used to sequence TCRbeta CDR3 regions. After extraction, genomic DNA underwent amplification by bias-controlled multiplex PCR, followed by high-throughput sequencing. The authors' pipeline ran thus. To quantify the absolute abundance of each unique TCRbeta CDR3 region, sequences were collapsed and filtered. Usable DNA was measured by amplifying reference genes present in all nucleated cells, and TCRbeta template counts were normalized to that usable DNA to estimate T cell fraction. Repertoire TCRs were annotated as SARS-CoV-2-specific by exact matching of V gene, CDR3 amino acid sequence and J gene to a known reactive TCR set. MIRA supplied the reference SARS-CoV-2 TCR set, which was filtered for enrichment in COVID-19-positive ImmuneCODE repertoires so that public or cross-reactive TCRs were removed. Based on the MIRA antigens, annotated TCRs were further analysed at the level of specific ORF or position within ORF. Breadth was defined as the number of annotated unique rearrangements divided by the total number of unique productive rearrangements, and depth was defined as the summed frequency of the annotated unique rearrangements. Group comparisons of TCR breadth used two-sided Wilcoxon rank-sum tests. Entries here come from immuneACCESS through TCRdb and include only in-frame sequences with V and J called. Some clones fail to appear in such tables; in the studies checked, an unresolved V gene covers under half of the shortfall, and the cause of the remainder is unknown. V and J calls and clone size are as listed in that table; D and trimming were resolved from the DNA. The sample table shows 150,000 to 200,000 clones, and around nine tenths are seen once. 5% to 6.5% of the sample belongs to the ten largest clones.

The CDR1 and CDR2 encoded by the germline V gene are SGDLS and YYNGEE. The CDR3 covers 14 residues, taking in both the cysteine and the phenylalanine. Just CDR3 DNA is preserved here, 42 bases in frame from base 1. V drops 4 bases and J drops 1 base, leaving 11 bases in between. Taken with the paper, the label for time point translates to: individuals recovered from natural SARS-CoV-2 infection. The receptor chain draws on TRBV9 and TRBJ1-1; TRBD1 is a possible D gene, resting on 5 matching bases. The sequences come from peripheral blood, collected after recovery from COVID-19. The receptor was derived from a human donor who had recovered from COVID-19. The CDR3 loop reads CASSRGAANTEAFF. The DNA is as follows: TGTGCCAGCAGCCGTGGGGCAGCGAACACTGAAGCTTTCTTT.